The rows below give T cell receptor beta chains drawn from one sample of a study of T cells in Graves' hyperthyroidism and ophthalmopathy. MiXCR was run by TCRdb on the multiplex PCR reads, yielding one entry per CDR3 protein. The table shows about 200,000 distinct CDR3 sequences, with roughly a sixth occurring only once. Material for sequencing was blood. The source is a woman between 50 and 59 years old with Graves' hyperthyroidism. Each CDR3 is given with its conserved first and last residue. The D gene is left open where the match is weak. Some rows have no size entry. The others give once, few or many, or a class for an expanded clone.

j_gene | v_gene | d_gene | abundance | len | CDR3aa | CDR3nt
TRBJ2-7 | TRBV20-1 | NA | many | 15 | CSARSGGLSSYEQYF | TGCAGTGCCCGGTCTGGCGGCCTTAGCTCCTACGAGCAGTACTTC
TRBJ2-1 | TRBV24-1 | TRBD2 | many | 17 | CATSDPGTSGRYNEQFF | TGTGCCACCAGTGATCCCGGGACTAGCGGGCGTTACAATGAGCAGTTCTTC
TRBJ2-5 | TRBV7-8 | NA | many | 11 | CACRGGETQYF | TGTGCCTGCAGGGGGGGGGAGACCCAGTACTTC
TRBJ2-5 | TRBV19 | NA | few | 13 | CASSPGQSGTQYF | TGTGCCAGTAGTCCCGGACAGAGTGGGACCCAGTACTTC
TRBJ2-5 | TRBV5-8 | TRBD1 | NA | 15 | CASINSRGQQETQYF | TGTGCCAGCATCAACAGCAGGGGGCAACAAGAGACCCAGTACTTC
TRBJ2-3 | TRBV27 | NA | many | 16 | CASSPTTTRGGDTQYF | TGTGCCAGCAGTCCCACGACAACGAGGGGTGGAGATACGCAGTATTTT
TRBJ1-2 | TRBV29-1 | NA | once | 12 | CSVGQSNYGYTF | TGCAGCGTAGGACAGTCTAACTATGGCTACACCTTC
TRBJ2-1 | TRBV27 | TRBD1 | many | 15 | CASRSGQGGHNEQFF | TGTGCCAGCAGGTCCGGACAGGGTGGGCACAATGAGCAGTTCTTC
TRBJ2-1 | TRBV6-2/TRBV6-3 | NA | many | 14 | CASKSSSSYNEQFF | TGTGCCAGCAAGTCCAGTTCTTCCTACAATGAGCAGTTCTTC
TRBJ2-3 | TRBV5-4 | TRBD2 | NA | 16 | CASRQGLAGVTDTQYF | TGTGCCAGCAGACAGGGACTAGCGGGAGTGACAGATACGCAGTATTTT